Below, one TCR beta chain is given with its context. Data came from immunoSEQ multiplex PCR; TCRdb stores just in-frame clones and leaves some out. Among roughly 82,000 clones listed, about 87% were seen once. The sample originates from a study of glioma-infiltrating T cells after dendritic cell vaccination. Whole-study context: Patients received autologous tumor lysate-pulsed dendritic cell vaccination between about 2003 and 2012.

The CDR3 has 16 residues. Germline CDR1 and CDR2: SGHTA and FQGNSA. J was trimmed by 3 bases and V by 6 bases; bases with no gene match: 13. The chain has TRBV7-2 and TRBJ2-7, with 8 bases aligning to TRBD2. This clonotype was obtained from a human donor with glioblastoma. The sequenced sample was blood, obtained before dendritic cell vaccination. CDR3 nucleotides: TGTGCCAGCAGATTACTAGGGGGTCTAGCGGGCTACGAGCAGTACTTC. It codes for CASRLLGGLAGYEQYF.